This is a list of T cell receptor beta chains from one sample in a study of T-cell reconstitution after alpha-beta-depleted transplantation in children. Each CDR3 protein gets one entry after TCRdb re-called the PCR reads with MiXCR. The data show more than 400,000 distinct CDR3 sequences, approximately 42% seen once. The starting material was PBMCs, obtained before TCRalphabeta/CD19-depleted stem cell transplant. These TCRs come from a girl aged 2 to 10 with aplastic anemia, due to receive a stem cell transplant. Each CDR3 is given without its conserved first and last residue. For some rows the clone size is stated as once, few or many, or as a class when expanded; others skip it.

V gene	J gene	clone size	CDR3 protein
TRBV6-4	TRBJ2-2	-	ASSVHKNTGELF
TRBV7-9	TRBJ2-7	few	ASSGSGRNSYEQY
TRBV5-1	TRBJ1-4	many	ASSFEGEKLF
TRBV5-5	TRBJ2-7	-	ASSFYRTGGILEQY
TRBV12-3/TRBV12-4	TRBJ2-1	few	ASSFPDRVNNEQF
TRBV12-3/TRBV12-4	TRBJ1-1	-	VSSSGRDTEAF
TRBV7-6	TRBJ2-2	many	ASSLGTSGRPGELF
TRBV12-3/TRBV12-4	TRBJ2-1	-	ASRSPGAKSYNEQF
TRBV20-1	TRBJ1-1	few	SARGMGQGGTEAF
TRBV7-9	TRBJ2-3	few	ASSAQEDTQY
TRBV20-1	TRBJ2-3	few	SAGGSSLADTQY
TRBV15	TRBJ2-5	-	ATSRGEDTQETQY
TRBV20-1	TRBJ2-3	-	SAKDGTDTQY
TRBV7-9	TRBJ2-3	-	ASVLGGGTDTQY
TRBV28	TRBJ2-3	few	ASSLRESHLHTQY
TRBV29-1	TRBJ2-1	few	SVEDQRSQPRVPYNEQF
TRBV12-3/TRBV12-4	TRBJ2-3	-	ASSKPDLPKGNTDTQY
TRBV28	TRBJ2-1	-	ASSRFLSGPHEQF
TRBV18	TRBJ2-7	few	ASSANYEQY
TRBV5-1	TRBJ2-3	many	ASSLVSGTDTQY
TRBV12-3/TRBV12-4	TRBJ1-2	few	ASSLVGNYGYT
TRBV20-1	TRBJ2-5	-	SAWMTSGGRGTQY
TRBV20-1	TRBJ2-6	-	CARRQTTSSGANVLT
TRBV7-9	TRBJ2-7	many	ASSLAGVYEQY
TRBV4-2	TRBJ1-3	-	AGSQGPLSGNTIY
TRBV20-1	TRBJ2-5	few	SARDVEEITVLGETQY
TRBV29-1	TRBJ1-1	-	SVEDTGKGPEAF
TRBV5-1	TRBJ2-1	few	ASSLLAGESNEQF
TRBV4-1	TRBJ2-3	-	ASSQTSGPTDTQY
TRBV7-2	TRBJ1-3	few	ASSPGASSGNTIY
TRBV12-3/TRBV12-4	TRBJ1-6	-	ASTPLGDNSPLH
TRBV12-3/TRBV12-4	TRBJ2-7	many	ASISGTGKYEQY
TRBV5-1	TRBJ2-2	-	ASHPGHANTGELF
TRBV28	TRBJ1-1	-	ASGPRTGDTEAF
TRBV10-3	TRBJ2-3	-	AISDPEGSKY
TRBV3-1	TRBJ1-1	-	ASSQGYIRVNTEAF
TRBV5-1	TRBJ2-7	many	ASSLDDSLFFEQY
TRBV7-8	TRBJ2-7	-	ASSFRGNWREQY
TRBV28	TRBJ2-1	few	ASSSSLNNEQF
TRBV12-3/TRBV12-4	TRBJ1-1	few	ASTKGTLEAF